This T cell receptor (beta chain) was captured by sequencing in a study of T cell responses to AZD1222 COVID-19 vaccine (dated by TCRdb to the early 2020s). For the study in its entirety: A total of 230 to 250 trial participants underwent TCR sequencing, of whom about 210 had received two doses of AZD1222 and around 26 had received two doses of the MenACWY control vaccine. Trial participants were enrolled by age into subgroups of 18-55, 56-69 and 70-plus years, and around 150, 28 and 57 TCR-sequenced participants, respectively, were included in these subgroups. Results and caveats for the whole study, not just this receptor: After two AZD1222 doses, both the breadth and the depth of spike-specific TCRs were significantly higher than at day 0 and than in MenACWY recipients. The 56-69-year group was small, and its depth increase did not reach significance, likely because of low power. Reportedly, close to half of the unique spike-specific TCRs recognized epitopes lying outside the regions that are mutated in the B.1.351 and B.1.1.7 variants. Conclusions about previously exposed vaccinees are limited, since just five to seven AZD1222 recipients were seropositive for SARS-CoV-2 at baseline. Because no samples from the day 14 peak response were available, repertoires could be characterized only after the peak T cell response. Most participants were white British and females outnumbered males, and the authors suggested that clonal diversity may have been underestimated. The whole spike protein was spanned by vaccine-associated CD4 TCRs, and dominant responses were seen in regions 160-218 and 743-854.

Including the terminal cysteine and phenylalanine, the CDR3 comprises 15 residues. The DNA shown is the 45-base CDR3, in frame from base 1. For CDR1 and CDR2, the germline V gene lists MRHNA and SNTAGT. Trimming accounts for 7 bases at V and 4 bases at J, while the number of junction bases matched to no gene is 8. Worth noting for this clone: Its antigen is unknown. No base quality information exists; no much larger clone differs at one position.

The CDR3 regions of human TCRbeta chains were subjected to immunosequencing. The published analysis was carried out like this. TCRs in the repertoires were matched against a reference library of SARS-CoV-2-specific TCRs that had been generated with the MIRA antigen-specificity platform. Breadth was defined as the fraction of unique TCRs that were SARS-CoV-2-associated, and depth was defined as the fraction of total T cells that were SARS-CoV-2-associated. Using the MIRA data, each spike-specific TCR was mapped to the spike region that the TCR reacts to and placed in a CD4 or CD8 class. Log10-transformed breadth and depth values were compared by one-way ANOVA with Sidak's multiple comparisons tests. In TCRdb, the immuneACCESS table is reduced to in-frame sequences with V and J assigned. These tables do not hold every clone; where another copy was compared, an unresolved V gene accounts for under half, and the others remain unexplained. V and J calls plus clone size are reproduced from that table; the DNA served to infer D and trimming. In this sample the table shows under 150,000 clones, roughly nine tenths of which occur a single time. Jointly, the top ten make up around a tenth of the sample.

The time point label of this sample denotes: about 28 days (+/-7) after the second vaccine dose. Because spike-specific TCR depth and breadth did not differ between the two schedules, AZD1222 recipients who got a second dose at roughly 4 weeks were pooled with those who got a second dose at roughly 12 weeks. Vaccinee samples came from UK trials COV001 and COV002, including a single-blind randomized controlled phase 2/3 trial of AZD1222 (ChAdOx1 nCoV-19) in healthy adults. For TCRbeta chain sequencing, PBMC samples were collected from trial participants at day 0 and at day 28 after the second dose.

The TCR sequence derives from an adult who received the AZD1222 COVID-19 vaccine. This material consisted of peripheral blood, taken 28 days after the second AZD1222 dose. The chain links TRBV6-4 with TRBJ2-5; 11 bases in the middle match TRBD2. The base sequence is TGTGCCAGCAACCGGACTAGCGGGTGCCTAGAGACCCAGTACTTC. It specifies CASNRTSGCLETQYF.